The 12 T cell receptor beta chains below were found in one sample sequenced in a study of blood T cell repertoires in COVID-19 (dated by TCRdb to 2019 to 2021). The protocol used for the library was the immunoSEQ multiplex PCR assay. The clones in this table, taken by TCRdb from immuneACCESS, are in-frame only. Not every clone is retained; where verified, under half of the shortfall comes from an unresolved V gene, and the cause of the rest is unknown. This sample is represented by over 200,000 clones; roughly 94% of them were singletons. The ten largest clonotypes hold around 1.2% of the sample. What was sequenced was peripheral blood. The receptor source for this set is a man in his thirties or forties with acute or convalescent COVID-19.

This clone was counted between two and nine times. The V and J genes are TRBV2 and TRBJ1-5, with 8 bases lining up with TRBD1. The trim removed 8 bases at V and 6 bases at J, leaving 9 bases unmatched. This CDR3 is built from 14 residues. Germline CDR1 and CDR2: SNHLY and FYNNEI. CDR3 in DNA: TGTGCCAGCCGCCTAGACAGGGGAGGTCAGCCCCAGCATTTT. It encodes CASRLDRGGQPQHF.

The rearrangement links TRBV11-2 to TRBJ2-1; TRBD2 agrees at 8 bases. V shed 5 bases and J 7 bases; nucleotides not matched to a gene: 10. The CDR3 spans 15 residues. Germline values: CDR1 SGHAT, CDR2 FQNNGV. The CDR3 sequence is CASSRLALEINEQFF. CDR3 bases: TGTGCCAGCAGCCGACTAGCGCTGGAAATAAATGAGCAGTTCTTC.

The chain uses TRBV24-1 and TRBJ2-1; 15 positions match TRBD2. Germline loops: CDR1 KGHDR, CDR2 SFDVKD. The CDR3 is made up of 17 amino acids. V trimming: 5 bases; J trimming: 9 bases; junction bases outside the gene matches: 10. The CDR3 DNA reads TGTGCCACCAGTGCCCCGCCCGGACTAGCGGGAGGGGTTGAGCAGTTCTTC. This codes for CATSAPPGLAGGVEQFF.

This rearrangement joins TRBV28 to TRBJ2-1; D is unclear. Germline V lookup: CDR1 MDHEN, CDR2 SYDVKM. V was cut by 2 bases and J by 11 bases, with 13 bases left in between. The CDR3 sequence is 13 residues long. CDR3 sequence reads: CASSLPALRKQFF. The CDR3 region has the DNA TGTGCCAGCAGTTTACCCGCCCTGAGGAAGCAGTTCTTC.

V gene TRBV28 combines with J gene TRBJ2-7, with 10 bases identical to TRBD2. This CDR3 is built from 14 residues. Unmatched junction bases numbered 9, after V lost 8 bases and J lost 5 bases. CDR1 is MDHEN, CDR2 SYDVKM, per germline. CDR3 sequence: CASFPSGRRDEQYF. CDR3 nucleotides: TGTGCCAGCTTCCCTAGCGGGAGAAGGGACGAGCAGTACTTC.

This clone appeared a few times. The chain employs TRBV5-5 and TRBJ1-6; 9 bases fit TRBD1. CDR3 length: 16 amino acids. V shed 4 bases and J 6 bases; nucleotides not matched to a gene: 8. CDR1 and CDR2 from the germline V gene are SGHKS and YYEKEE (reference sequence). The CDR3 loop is CASSVIQGASNSPLHF. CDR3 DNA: TGTGCCAGCAGCGTAATACAGGGGGCGAGTAATTCACCCCTCCACTTT.

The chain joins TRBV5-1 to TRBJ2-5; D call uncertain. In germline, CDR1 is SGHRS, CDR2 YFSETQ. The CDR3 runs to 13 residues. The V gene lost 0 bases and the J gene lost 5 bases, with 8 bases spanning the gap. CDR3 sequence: CASSLVPGETQYF. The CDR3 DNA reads TGCGCCAGCAGCTTGGTTCCCGGGGAGACCCAGTACTTC. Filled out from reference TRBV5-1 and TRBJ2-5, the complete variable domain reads KAGVTQTPRYLIKTRGQQVTLSCSPISGHRSVSWYQQTPGQGLQFLFEYFSETQRNKGNFPGRFSGRQFSNSRSEMNVSTLELGDSALYLCASSLVPGETQYFGPGTRLLVL.

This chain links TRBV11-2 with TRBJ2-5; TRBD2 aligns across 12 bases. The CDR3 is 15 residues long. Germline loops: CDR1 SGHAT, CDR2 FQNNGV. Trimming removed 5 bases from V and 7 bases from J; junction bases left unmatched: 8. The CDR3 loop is CASSPGLAGQGTQYF. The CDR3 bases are TGTGCCAGCAGCCCGGGACTAGCGGGCCAGGGGACCCAGTACTTC.

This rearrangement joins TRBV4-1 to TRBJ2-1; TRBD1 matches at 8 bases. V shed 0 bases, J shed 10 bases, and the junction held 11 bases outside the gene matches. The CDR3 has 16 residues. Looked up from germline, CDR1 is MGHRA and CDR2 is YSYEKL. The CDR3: CASSQDSRGQGGEQFF. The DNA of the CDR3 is TGCGCCAGCAGCCAAGACTCTCGAGGACAGGGTGGCGAGCAGTTCTTC.

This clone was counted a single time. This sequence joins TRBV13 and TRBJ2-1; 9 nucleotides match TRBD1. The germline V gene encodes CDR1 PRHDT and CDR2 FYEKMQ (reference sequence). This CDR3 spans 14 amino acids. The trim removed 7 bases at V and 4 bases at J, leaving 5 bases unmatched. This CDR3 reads CASTPGQGYNEQFF. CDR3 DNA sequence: TGTGCCAGCACGCCGGGACAGGGATACAATGAGCAGTTCTTC.

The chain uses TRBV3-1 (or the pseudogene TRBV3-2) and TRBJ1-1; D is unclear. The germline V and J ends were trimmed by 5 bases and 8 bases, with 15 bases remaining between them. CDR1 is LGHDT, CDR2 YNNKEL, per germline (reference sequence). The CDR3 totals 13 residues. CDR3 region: CASSFYHAIEAFF. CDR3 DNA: TGTGCCAGCAGCTTCTATCACGCCATAGAAGCTTTCTTT.

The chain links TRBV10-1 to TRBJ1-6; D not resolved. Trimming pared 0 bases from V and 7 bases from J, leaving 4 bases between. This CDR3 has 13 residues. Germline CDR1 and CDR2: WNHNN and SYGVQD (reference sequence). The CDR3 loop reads CASSESLNSPLHF. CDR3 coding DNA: TGCGCCAGCAGTGAGTCCCTAAATTCACCCCTCCACTTT.